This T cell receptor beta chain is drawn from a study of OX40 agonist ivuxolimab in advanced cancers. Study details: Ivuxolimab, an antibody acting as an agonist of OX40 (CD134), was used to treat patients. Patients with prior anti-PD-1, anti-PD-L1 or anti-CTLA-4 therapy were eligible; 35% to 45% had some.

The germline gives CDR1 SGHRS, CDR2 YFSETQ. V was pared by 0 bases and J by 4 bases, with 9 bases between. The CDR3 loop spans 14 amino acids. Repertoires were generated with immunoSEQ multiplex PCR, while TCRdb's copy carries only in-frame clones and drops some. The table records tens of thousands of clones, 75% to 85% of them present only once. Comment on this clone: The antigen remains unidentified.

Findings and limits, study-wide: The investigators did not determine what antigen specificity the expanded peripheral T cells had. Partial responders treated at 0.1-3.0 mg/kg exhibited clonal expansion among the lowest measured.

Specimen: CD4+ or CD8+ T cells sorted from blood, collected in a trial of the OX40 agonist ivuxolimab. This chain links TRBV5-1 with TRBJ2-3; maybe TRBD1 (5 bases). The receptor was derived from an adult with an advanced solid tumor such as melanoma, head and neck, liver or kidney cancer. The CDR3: CASSLALGADTQYF. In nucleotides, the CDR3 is TGCGCCAGCAGCTTGGCGCTAGGGGCAGATACGCAGTATTTT.